This T cell receptor (beta chain) was sequenced during a study of CD8+CD57+ T cells in acquired aplastic anemia. Trimming pared 6 bases from V and 2 bases from J, leaving 14 bases between. The CDR3 totals 15 residues. Germline assignment: CDR1 SNHLY and CDR2 FYNNEI. Researchers used genomic DNA as the template to profile TCR beta VDJ and CDR3. TCRdb re-derived calls from the reads in MiXCR, one entry per CDR3 protein. The sample has 200,000 or so distinct CDR3 sequences, 55% to 70% seen once. The source of this sequence is a human donor with severe aplastic anemia or a healthy control (not recorded which). The V call is TRBV2, the J call TRBJ1-5, with D unresolved. Sequenced: sorted CD4+, CD8+, or CD8+CD57+ T cells (not recorded which) from PBMCs. The CDR3 spells CASSFVGKGNQPQHF. In DNA, the CDR3 is TGTGCCAGCAGCTTCGTGGGGAAAGGCAATCAGCCCCAGCATTTT.